This passage covers 18 T cell receptor beta chains from one sample sequenced in a study of radiation and T cells in renal cell carcinoma. Time point: blood 4 weeks post-SBRT, at nephrectomy. Treatment: 15 Gy SBRT to primary tumor, nephrectomy 4 weeks later. Sequencing was performed with immunoSEQ multiplex PCR; in TCRdb, only in-frame clones are kept and a portion is missing. The data contain some 150,000 clones, 80% to 90% of them seen just once; the ten biggest clones take up less than 20%. Source: blood, taken from a patient whose treatment included radiotherapy and nephrectomy. These receptors were collected from a woman in her forties or fifties with renal cell carcinoma.

The J gene is TRBJ2-5, the V gene TRBV23-1, with no clear D. TRBV23-1 is an ORF, with its function uncertain. The CDR3 loop spans 16 amino acids. Trimming stripped 3 bases from V and 1 base from J, with 15 bases between. The DNA of the CDR3 is TGCGCCAGCAGTCAGGCTCGCAAAGAGGCCCAAGAGACCCAGTACTTC. It is translated as CASSQARKEAQETQYF.

This clone was seen only once. This sequence joins TRBV6-5 and TRBJ1-2, with D unresolved. Trimming removed 3 bases at V and 1 base at J, with 9 bases between. CDR1 and CDR2 from the germline V gene are MNHEY and SVGAGI. The CDR3 sequence is 14 residues long. CDR3 sequence (DNA): TGTGCCAGCAGTTATCCCGGGAGTAACTATGGCTACACCTTC. Translating it yields CASSYPGSNYGYTF.

The J gene is TRBJ1-3, the V gene TRBV6-1; TRBD1 matches 7 bases. The CDR3 extends over 15 amino acids. CDR1 and CDR2 (germline): MNHNS, SASEGT. With V trimmed by 7 bases and J by 0 bases, 6 bases remained unmatched. CDR3 region: CASNGQELSGNTIYF. CDR3 DNA sequence: TGTGCCAGCAACGGACAGGAGCTCTCTGGAAACACCATATATTTT.

This chain connects TRBV4-1 to TRBJ1-1; D not certain. The length of the CDR3 is 14 residues. Per the germline V gene, CDR1 is MGHRA and CDR2 is YSYEKL. Trimming stripped 3 bases from V and 4 bases from J, with 12 bases between. The CDR3 reads CASSHGVVGTEAFF. The CDR3 DNA reads TGCGCCAGCAGCCATGGGGTGGTGGGCACTGAAGCTTTCTTT.

The rearrangement links TRBV18 to TRBJ2-7, with 8 positions matching TRBD1. Germline V gene lookup returns CDR1 KGHSH and CDR2 LQKENI. CDR3 size: 14 residues. The V and J ends lost 3 bases and 6 bases, in that order; junction bases with no gene match: 7. CDR3: CASSPRDRLPEQYF. In nucleotides, the CDR3 is TGTGCCAGCTCACCGCGGGACAGGCTTCCCGAGCAGTACTTC. Combining the CDR3 with reference TRBV18 and TRBJ2-7 gives the whole variable domain NAGVMQNPRHLVRRRGQEARLRCSPMKGHSHVYWYRQLPEEGLKFMVYLQKENIIDESGMPKERFSAEFPKEGPSILRIQQVVRGDSAAYFCASSPRDRLPEQYFGPGTRLTVT.

The chain employs TRBV18 and TRBJ2-2; no clear D. Germline lookup yields CDR1 KGHSH and CDR2 LQKENI. The V and J ends lost 3 bases and 5 bases respectively, with 7 bases between them. The CDR3 contains 13 residues. The CDR3 reads CASSPTLTGELFF. The CDR3 coding sequence is TGTGCCAGCTCACCCACTTTAACCGGGGAGCTGTTTTTT.

This chain links TRBV5-6 with TRBJ2-7; D is ambiguous. The CDR3 runs to 16 residues. Germline CDR1 and CDR2: SGHDT and YYEEEE. V shed 2 bases and J shed 2 bases, with 17 bases lying between them. CDR3 sequence (DNA): TGTGCCAGCAGCTTACGCCTCCGGTCTAACCCCTACGAGCAGTACTTC. This gives the protein CASSLRLRSNPYEQYF.

This chain connects TRBV27 to TRBJ1-5; tentatively, D is TRBD1 (5 bases). This CDR3 has 17 amino acids. The V end was cut by 0 bases, the J end by 6 bases, with 18 bases between. Germline V CDR1 and CDR2: MNHEY, SMNVEV (reference sequence). The CDR3 DNA reads as TGTGCCAGCAGTTTATCCCTCCGGGGGTCGGGTAGTCAGCCCCAGCATTTT. Its translation is CASSLSLRGSGSQPQHF.

The chain joins TRBV28 to TRBJ2-2, with D perhaps given as TRBD1 or TRBD2 (5 bases each). The CDR3 has 15 residues. CDR1 is MDHEN, CDR2 SYDVKM, per germline. The CDR3 coding sequence is TGTGCAAGGGGAATGGGGGAAACGAACACCGGGGAGCTGTTTTTT. This translates into CARGMGETNTGELFF.

The rearrangement joins TRBV27 to TRBJ1-2; no firm D call. Per germline, CDR1 MNHEY and CDR2 SMNVEV (reference sequence). V lost 5 bases and J lost 5, with 18 bases in between. The CDR3 is 15 amino acids. The CDR3 loop reads CASSLLGNIMYGYTF. The DNA for the CDR3 is TGTGCCAGCAGTCTCTTAGGGAACATAATGTATGGCTACACCTTC.

This clone was seen only a few times. The DNA for the CDR3 is TGTGCCAGCAGCCTTAGGGACAGGGGAGTTCAGCCCCAGCATTTT. It codes for CASSLRDRGVQPQHF. The V and J genes are TRBV7-2 and TRBJ1-5; 10 positions match TRBD1. The germline CDR1 and CDR2 sequences are SGHTA and FQGNSA. The CDR3 spans 15 residues. The V gene end was trimmed by 5 bases and the J gene end by 6 bases; junction bases not matched to a gene: 7.

The chain couples TRBV27 to TRBJ2-5; no definite D call. Germline V gives CDR1 MNHEY, CDR2 SMNVEV (reference sequence). The CDR3 is 17 amino acids. Trimming cost V 1 base and J 2 bases, with 17 bases left between them. CDR3 bases: TGTGCCAGCAGTTTATGGTTAGATATGGGGAAGCAAGAGACCCAGTACTTC. Translated, it gives CASSLWLDMGKQETQYF.

This rearrangement joins TRBV4-3 to TRBJ1-1; D unresolved. The germline V and J ends were trimmed by 0 bases and 5 bases, with 10 bases remaining between them. The CDR3 sequence is 14 residues long. Germline loops: CDR1 LGHNA, CDR2 YSLEER. CDR3 nucleotides: TGCGCCAGCAGCCAAGAGGGTGGAGGGACTGAAGCTTTCTTT. It codes for CASSQEGGGTEAFF.

This clone was observed a few times. The chain has TRBV6-6 and TRBJ1-2; D unclear. The CDR3 spans 16 residues. The germline V and J ends were trimmed by 0 bases and 8 bases, with 19 bases remaining between them. Germline V gene sequence: CDR1 MNHNY, CDR2 SVGAGI (reference sequence). CDR3 nucleotides: TGTGCCAGCAGTTACTCGAGTACCGGAGATGCGGGAGGCTACACCTTC. Its protein product is CASSYSSTGDAGGYTF.

This sequence joins TRBV10-3 and TRBJ2-2, with D possibly being TRBD1 or TRBD2 (6 bases each). Germline V gene lookup returns CDR1 ENHRY and CDR2 SYGVKD. The CDR3 sequence is 12 residues long. Trimming removed 10 bases at V and 7 bases at J, with 13 bases between. CDR3 nucleotide sequence: TGTGCCACCGACGGGGGCAGCGGGGAGCTGTTTTTT. This gives the protein CATDGGSGELFF.

This chain joins TRBV7-8 and TRBJ1-4; no definite D call. This CDR3 comprises 15 residues. V was shortened by 6 bases and J by 0 bases, with 11 bases between the two germline ends. CDR1 SGHVS and CDR2 FQNEAQ come from the germline V gene. The CDR3 DNA follows: TGTGCCAGCAGTACCTACCGAGCAACTAATGAAAAACTGTTTTTT. Amino acid sequence: CASSTYRATNEKLFF.

This rearrangement joins TRBV30 to TRBJ1-3; D is perhaps TRBD1 (5 bases). The CDR3 contains 17 residues. V was shortened by 0 bases and J by 1 base, with 16 bases between the two germline ends. Germline V gene sequence: CDR1 GTSNPN, CDR2 SVGIG (reference sequence). This CDR3 is CAWSVRGEWASGNTIYF. CDR3 nucleotide sequence: TGTGCCTGGAGTGTACGAGGGGAATGGGCTTCTGGAAACACCATATATTTT. Variable domain in full (rest from reference TRBV30 and TRBJ1-3): SQTIHQWPATLVQPVGSPLSLECTVEGTSNPNLYWYRQAAGRGLQLLFYSVGIGQISSEVPQNLSASRPQDRQFILSSKKLLLSDSGFYLCAWSVRGEWASGNTIYFGEGSWLTVV.

The chain uses TRBV6-5 and TRBJ2-1; TRBD1 agrees at 11 bases. V was pared by 5 bases and J by 8 bases, with 5 bases of the junction left unmatched. Germline V gives CDR1 MNHEY, CDR2 SVGAGI. This CDR3 spans 14 amino acids. CDR3 protein: CASSTGQGADEQFF. DNA for the CDR3: TGTGCCAGCAGTACCGGACAGGGGGCCGATGAGCAGTTCTTC.